What follows is one TCR beta chain and its context. As yet, its antigen is unknown. Each PCR received spiked synthetic TCR analog templates. The repertoire was sequenced with immunoSEQ multiplex PCR; TCRdb's copy has only in-frame clones and lacks some. The sample has roughly 84,000 clones, 82% seen once. The sample comes from a study of PD-L1 blockade in urothelial cancer. Study context: Study patients had been treated with 0 to 3 previous chemotherapy regimens.

Germline CDR1 is MNHNY and CDR2 is SVGAGI (reference sequence). This CDR3 comprises 13 residues. V was clipped by 5 bases and J by 1 base, with 5 bases between them. Study observations and caveats: Tumor-associated clones in the blood of durable-benefit patients grew more at 3 weeks.

The TCR was taken from a man between 65 and 85 years old with urothelial cancer. Sample: PBMCs, taken around atezolizumab (anti-PD-L1) treatment. J is TRBJ2-2 and V is TRBV6-6; D gene ambiguous. CDR3 bases: TGTGCCAGCAGTCCCCAGAACACCGGGGAGCTGTTTTTT. Residues: CASSPQNTGELFF.